These 29 T cell receptor beta chains were all obtained from the same sample, sequenced in a study of blood T cell repertoires in COVID-19. Assay used: immunoSEQ multiplex PCR; TCRdb lists only in-frame clones, some missing. In the table there are 150,000 to 200,000 clones, around 73% of which are singletons. Sequencing used PBMCs or T cells enriched from blood (not recorded which). These receptor sequences come from a woman in her forties or fifties who had recovered from COVID-19.

The V and J genes are TRBV21-1 and TRBJ2-3; the table's D gene call, TRBD2, was not cross checked with the DNA. TRBV21-1 is designated a pseudogene. This CDR3 is 16 amino acids long. For the CDR3, the DNA is TGTGCCAGCAGCACGGGAGGGGAGGGCCTAACAGATACGCAGTATTTT. As protein: CASSTGGEGLTDTQYF.

The chain links TRBV9 to TRBJ2-2, with 7 positions matching TRBD1. The CDR3 sequence is 16 residues long. Germline V gives CDR1 SGDLS, CDR2 YYNGEE. V was pared by 4 bases and J by 0 bases, with 6 bases of the junction left unmatched. This chain's CDR3 is CASSLGTAPNTGELFF. CDR3 nucleotide sequence: TGTGCCAGCAGCCTCGGGACAGCCCCGAACACCGGGGAGCTGTTTTTT.

The J gene is TRBJ2-7, the V gene TRBV5-4, with 7 positions matching TRBD1. CDR3 length: 15 amino acids. Losses at the gene ends were 4 bases for V and 2 bases for J; bases not matched to a gene: 9. CDR1 is SGHNT, CDR2 YYREEE, per germline (reference sequence). The CDR3 loop reads CASSTRQGSPYEQYF. The CDR3 DNA reads as TGTGCCAGCAGCACCAGACAGGGATCCCCCTACGAGCAGTACTTC. The variable domain in full, with the rest retrieved from reference TRBV5-4 and TRBJ2-7, is ETGVTQSPTHLIKTRGQQVTLRCSSQSGHNTVSWYQQALGQGPQFIFQYYREEENGRGNFPPRFSGLQFPNYSSELNVNALELDDSALYLCASSTRQGSPYEQYFGPGTRLTVT.

V usage is TRBV28 and J usage is TRBJ1-2, with D tentatively TRBD1 (5 bases). V lost 8 bases and J 2 bases, leaving 9 bases between the germline ends. CDR3 length: 12 amino acids. Germline values: CDR1 MDHEN, CDR2 SYDVKM. CDR3 region: CASGRGNYGYTF. DNA for the CDR3: TGTGCCAGCGGGAGGGGAAACTATGGCTACACCTTC.

This chain joins TRBV9 and TRBJ1-1; TRBD1 might be the D (6 bases). Germline-derived CDR1 and CDR2 are SGDLS and YYNGEE. Trimming removed 3 bases from V and 4 bases from J, with 19 bases in between. This CDR3 is built from 16 residues. The CDR3 bases are TGTGCCAGCAGCGGGGTCTTAGGGCAGGGGCGCACTGAAGCTTTCTTT. Its protein is CASSGVLGQGRTEAFF. The full variable domain, rest sourced from reference TRBV9 and TRBJ1-1, is DSGVTQTPKHLITATGQRVTLRCSPRSGDLSVYWYQQSLDQGLQFLIQYYNGEERAKGNILERFSAQQFPDLHSELNLSSLELGDSALYFCASSGVLGQGRTEAFFGQGTRLTVV.

This chain connects TRBV27 to TRBJ1-6; TRBD1 matches at 9 bases. The V and J ends lost 3 bases and 2 bases, in that order; junction bases with no gene match: 2. CDR1 and CDR2 (germline): MNHEY, SMNVEV (reference sequence). The CDR3 length is 16 residues. This CDR3 is CASSLGTGTYNSPLHF. DNA for the CDR3: TGTGCCAGCAGTTTGGGGACAGGGACCTATAATTCACCCCTCCACTTT.

The chain recombines TRBV24-1 with TRBJ2-7; D is perhaps TRBD2 (5 bases). The CDR3 runs 13 residues. Deletions cut 6 bases from V and 3 bases from J, with 11 bases between. Germline CDR1 KGHDR, CDR2 SFDVKD. Here the CDR3 reads CATSSSGSYEQYF. Written as DNA, the CDR3 is TGTGCCACCAGTTCAAGTGGGAGCTACGAGCAGTACTTC.

V and J are TRBV7-2 and TRBJ2-1, with D perhaps matching TRBD2 (6 bases). This CDR3 region has 13 residues. The germline V and J ends were trimmed by 10 bases and 0 bases, with 10 bases remaining between them. CDR1 is SGHTA and CDR2 is FQGNSA in the germline V gene. The CDR3 sequence: CATSETSYNEQFF. The CDR3 DNA follows: TGTGCCACTAGCGAAACCTCCTACAATGAGCAGTTCTTC.

The chain joins TRBV28 to TRBJ1-2, with 8 bases that match TRBD1. The V gene's germline CDR1 is MDHEN and CDR2 SYDVKM. Unmatched junction bases numbered 4, after V lost 6 bases and J lost 4 bases. The CDR3 extends over 13 amino acids. This chain's CDR3 is CASRKDRGYGYTF. CDR3 coding DNA: TGTGCCAGCAGGAAAGACAGGGGCTATGGCTACACCTTC.

The chain has TRBV18 and TRBJ2-7; D may be TRBD1 (6 bases). CDR1 and CDR2 (germline): KGHSH, LQKENI. The CDR3 loop spans 15 amino acids. The V end was cut by 0 bases, the J end by 6 bases, with 15 bases between. CDR3 in DNA: TGTGCCAGCTCACCACCAAATAACAGGGTACGCGAGCAGTACTTC. Encoded protein: CASSPPNNRVREQYF.

The gene calls are TRBV19 and TRBJ2-3; no definite D call. Germline values: CDR1 LNHDA, CDR2 SQIVND (reference sequence). The V end was cut by 5 bases, the J end by 4 bases, with 10 bases between. This CDR3 region has 13 residues. CDR3 in DNA: TGTGCCAGTAGTGTAGGAACGGCAGATACGCAGTATTTT. Translating gives CASSVGTADTQYF.

J is TRBJ2-7 and V is TRBV6-2 or TRBV6-3; TRBD2 matches at 11 bases. Looked up from germline, CDR1 is MNHEY and CDR2 is SVGEGT. This CDR3 region has 18 residues. V dropped 2 bases and J dropped 7; count of bases not matched to a gene: 16. The chain's CDR3 is CASSYTTWTSGPSEEQYF. For the CDR3, the DNA is TGTGCCAGCAGTTACACAACTTGGACTAGCGGGCCGTCCGAGGAGCAGTACTTC.

V gene TRBV19 combines with J gene TRBJ1-4; 7 bases map to TRBD1. CDR3 size: 15 residues. The germline V gene has CDR1 LNHDA and CDR2 SQIVND (reference sequence). The ends lost 5 bases at V and 8 bases at J; junction bases unmatched: 11. CDR3 residues: CASSSDRDSTEKLFF. CDR3 sequence (DNA): TGTGCCAGTAGTTCTGACCGGGACAGCACCGAAAAACTGTTTTTT.

J is TRBJ1-5 and V is TRBV19, with D perhaps TRBD1 (5 bases). There are 15 residues in the CDR3. V was clipped by 10 bases and J by 6 bases, with 22 bases between them. Germline V gene lookup returns CDR1 LNHDA and CDR2 SQIVND (reference sequence). DNA for the CDR3: TGTGCCACCCTCGGGGGGGGAAGGCAATTTCAGCCCCAGCATTTT. Translating gives CATLGGGRQFQPQHF.

The V call is TRBV6-4, the J call TRBJ1-2, with TRBD1 as a possible D gene (5 bases). Looked up from germline, CDR1 is MRHNA and CDR2 is SNTAGT. There are 12 residues in the CDR3. V lost 8 bases and J lost 8, with 15 bases in between. CDR3 nucleotides: TGTGCCAGCTCTGGGCAGGGCGAGGGCTACACCTTC. It is translated as CASSGQGEGYTF.

J is TRBJ1-2 and V is TRBV15; no clear D. The CDR3 sequence is 14 residues long. The germline V gene encodes CDR1 LNHNV and CDR2 YYDKDF (reference sequence). V dropped 0 bases and J dropped 3 bases, with 8 bases sitting between them. Written as DNA, the CDR3 is TGTGCCACCAGCAGAGAGGTTACAGACTATGGCTACACCTTC. This codes for CATSREVTDYGYTF.

The genes are TRBV5-1 and TRBJ1-1; D not certain. The CDR3 is 13 amino acids. V gave up 4 bases and J gave up 4 bases, with 11 bases separating them. Germline V CDR1 and CDR2: SGHRS, YFSETQ. DNA for the CDR3: TGCGCCAGCAGCCCTGGGAGGAGCACTGAAGCTTTCTTT. This sequence encodes CASSPGRSTEAFF.

The V and J genes are TRBV2 and TRBJ2-3, with 12 nucleotides matching TRBD2. Per germline, CDR1 SNHLY and CDR2 FYNNEI. The ends lost 6 bases at V and 4 bases at J; junction bases unmatched: 5. The CDR3 contains 15 residues. The CDR3 bases are TGTGCCAGCAGAGGGAGGACTAGCGGGGCAGATACGCAGTATTTT. It specifies CASRGRTSGADTQYF.

This chain connects TRBV11-2 to TRBJ2-7, with 10 bases matching TRBD1. The CDR3 is 15 residues long. V lost 1 base and J lost 3; bases outside the gene matches: 3. CDR1 and CDR2 from the germline V gene are SGHAT and FQNNGV. The CDR3 sequence is CASSLGTGGNYEQYF. CDR3 bases: TGTGCCAGCAGCTTAGGGACAGGGGGGAACTACGAGCAGTACTTC.

CDR3 residues: CASSSVYNSPLHF. CDR3 DNA sequence: TGTGCCAGCAGTTCCGTCTATAATTCACCCCTCCACTTT. V and J are TRBV28 and TRBJ1-6; D gene ambiguous. The CDR3 extends over 13 amino acids. The V and J ends lost 4 bases and 3 bases respectively, with 4 bases between them. Germline CDR1 reads MDHEN; CDR2 reads SYDVKM.

The CDR3 region is CASSTRTGGHEQYF. CDR3 nucleotides: TGTGCCAGCAGTACCCGGACAGGGGGCCACGAGCAGTACTTC. This chain connects TRBV27 to TRBJ2-7, with 11 bases aligning to TRBD1. CDR3 length: 14 residues. The trim removed 5 bases at V and 5 bases at J, leaving 5 bases unmatched. Per germline, CDR1 MNHEY and CDR2 SMNVEV (reference sequence).

The V call is TRBV7-9, the J call TRBJ2-1, with 10 bases aligning to TRBD1. Germline CDR1 and CDR2: SEHNR and FQNEAQ (reference sequence). The CDR3 length is 14 residues. The V and J ends lost 7 bases and 9 bases, in that order; junction bases with no gene match: 9. DNA of the CDR3: TGTGCCAGCAACCCAAGGACAGGGGGTGGTGAGCAGTTCTTC. Residues: CASNPRTGGGEQFF.

The chain has TRBV5-1 and TRBJ2-7, with TRBD1 identical over 11 bases. With 2 bases clipped from V and 3 bases from J, the junction kept 1 base outside the gene matches. Germline V lookup: CDR1 SGHRS, CDR2 YFSETQ. The CDR3 covers 14 residues. CDR3 protein: CASSFGTGGYEQYF. Written as DNA, the CDR3 is TGCGCCAGCAGCTTTGGGACAGGGGGCTACGAGCAGTACTTC. Supplemented by reference TRBV5-1 and TRBJ2-7, the full variable domain reads KAGVTQTPRYLIKTRGQQVTLSCSPISGHRSVSWYQQTPGQGLQFLFEYFSETQRNKGNFPGRFSGRQFSNSRSEMNVSTLELGDSALYLCASSFGTGGYEQYFGPGTRLTVT.

The CDR3 sequence: CASSLARVRGRQEGYTF. The CDR3 nucleotides read TGTGCCAGCAGCTTAGCGCGGGTCAGGGGGCGCCAGGAGGGCTACACCTTC. V is TRBV7-6 and J is TRBJ1-2, with 8 bases aligning to TRBD1. Germline trimming cut 0 bases from V and 8 bases from J; bases unmatched to any gene: 14. CDR1 is SGHVS, CDR2 FNYEAQ, per germline. The CDR3 length is 17 residues.

This clone appeared a few times. The genes are TRBV27 and TRBJ1-3; no definite D call. Germline V gene lookup returns CDR1 MNHEY and CDR2 SMNVEV (reference sequence). CDR3 size: 15 residues. Trimming cost V 2 bases and J 5 bases, with 13 bases left between them. CDR3 DNA sequence: TGTGCCAGCAGTTTAAGGCGGGGATGGCGAAACACCATATATTTT. Its translation is CASSLRRGWRNTIYF.

The J gene is TRBJ1-1, the V gene TRBV14, with TRBD1 as a possible D gene (5 bases). The V gene lost 1 base and the J gene lost 3 bases, with 21 bases spanning the gap. Germline V CDR1 and CDR2: SGHDN, FVKESK. This CDR3 has 18 amino acids. CDR3 sequence (DNA): TGTGCCAGCAGCCAAGTTGGCAGGTGGGGCGCGCGCGACACTGAAGCTTTCTTT. Amino acid sequence: CASSQVGRWGARDTEAFF.

The rearrangement links TRBV30 to TRBJ2-2, with 9 bases identical to TRBD1. This CDR3 region has 12 residues. In germline, CDR1 is GTSNPN, CDR2 SVGIG (reference sequence). The V segment lost 7 bases and the J segment 6 bases; nucleotides outside the gene matches: 3. CDR3 nucleotides: TGTGCCTTCAGACAGGGGGCCGGGGAGCTGTTTTTT. Amino acid sequence: CAFRQGAGELFF.

J is TRBJ1-2 and V is TRBV19; D is uncertain. The V gene's germline CDR1 is LNHDA and CDR2 SQIVND (reference sequence). This CDR3 comprises 16 residues. The V end lost 1 base, the J end lost 0 bases, and 12 bases lay between the germline ends. The CDR3: CASSIVGQEANYGYTF. CDR3 nucleotide sequence: TGTGCCAGTAGTATAGTTGGGCAAGAAGCTAACTATGGCTACACCTTC.

This clone was observed a single time. This chain uses TRBV7-2 with TRBJ1-1; D uncertain. Per germline, CDR1 SGHTA and CDR2 FQGNSA. This CDR3 region has 11 residues. With 4 bases removed from V and 11 bases from J, the gap between germline ends came to 11 bases. The DNA of the CDR3 is TGTGCCAGCAGCTCATCTGGCTCGGCTTTCTTT. Translation: CASSSSGSAFF.